These T cell receptor beta chains were read from a single sample in a study of human versus mouse CDR3 diversity and MHC coevolution. The data were produced by immunoSEQ multiplex PCR, yet TCRdb's version contains in-frame clones alone and is incomplete. The top ten hold about 1.5% of the sample, which has about 80,000 clones, approximately 92% seen once. Sample: naive CD4+ T cells from blood. The receptors were gathered from a person aged 25 to 75 in good health. The CDR3 runs from the conserved cysteine through the conserved F or W. Fields, in order: J gene, V gene, CDR3 protein.

TRBJ1-2,TRBV6-5,CASRPAGGFYGYTF
TRBJ1-4,TRBV6-1,CATTGFTTNEKLFF
TRBJ2-3,TRBV7-2,CASMGRGKSDTQYF
TRBJ2-6,TRBV18,CASSPGTSGANVLTF
TRBJ1-2,TRBV7-2,CASSPLLYYGYTF
TRBJ1-1,TRBV18,CASSPPSTRNTEAFF
TRBJ2-3,TRBV4-2,CASSQGTRSTDTQYF
TRBJ2-5,TRBV18,CASSPRTSGKETQYF
TRBJ1-3,TRBV18,CASSPSGGNTIYF
TRBJ2-1,TRBV7-3,CASSSYGTYNEQFF
TRBJ1-4,TRBV6-1,CASSEIGTTNEKLFF
TRBJ2-7,TRBV18,CASSPSPGGANRYEQYF
TRBJ1-2,TRBV18,CASSPQEGQGYGYTF
TRBJ1-1,TRBV7-2,CASSLVLTEAFF
TRBJ2-7,TRBV28,CASIQTKAGGTYEQYF
TRBJ2-7,TRBV28,CASRQGNIASYEQYF
TRBJ2-1,TRBV4-1,CASSLRQGLDEQFF
TRBJ2-7,TRBV19,CASSLTGNQYEQYF
TRBJ1-3,TRBV11-2,CASSTYRGAGNTIYF
TRBJ1-1,TRBV30,CAWSDPGDRGSTEAFF
TRBJ2-1,TRBV11-2,CASSRSGSSYNEQFF
TRBJ2-2,TRBV5-4,CASSPPSGGNTGELFF
TRBJ1-3,TRBV25-1,CASSETGSSGNTIYF
TRBJ1-1,TRBV7-3,CASSLNGDMNTEAFF
TRBJ1-2,TRBV6-1,CASTGTVYGYTF
TRBJ1-2,TRBV19,CASSKQAGRRNYGYTF
TRBJ2-1,TRBV9,CASSVRQIVSSYNEQFF
TRBJ1-2,TRBV7-2,CASSFSFTDGYTF
TRBJ2-7,TRBV6-5,CASSTGGQPDSVQYF
TRBJ1-1,TRBV7-9,CASSLPKGVNTEAFF
TRBJ1-1,TRBV15,CATSRDGTGGTEAFF
TRBJ1-2,TRBV4-2,CASSHVDRTPRYGYTF
TRBJ1-4,TRBV9,CASSVGGGGPATNEKLFF
TRBJ1-2,TRBV18,CASSLRDSPMGGYTF
TRBJ2-7,TRBV7-2,CASSHTSGYSYEQYF
TRBJ2-7,TRBV2,CASCRSGTGGSEQYF
TRBJ2-4,TRBV7-2,CASSLGTPNIQYF
TRBJ2-5,TRBV30,CAWSVGVPGTQYF
TRBJ2-6,TRBV19,CASRGTGAGANVLTF
TRBJ1-6,TRBV11-3,CASSSETGINSPLHF
TRBJ1-2,TRBV5-6,CASVGGQGRVGYGYTF
TRBJ1-2,TRBV4-2,CASSQMDRPYGYTF